A single sample is the source of the 13 T cell receptor beta chains below, sequenced in a study of blood T cell repertoires in COVID-19. Profiling relied on immunoSEQ multiplex PCR, and the TCRdb table lists in-frame clones only, not all of them. The sample holds some 83,000 clones, approximately 82% seen once. Source material: peripheral blood. These receptors were obtained from a human donor in a cohort sampled during active COVID-19.

The V call is TRBV7-2, the J call TRBJ1-2, with D possibly matching TRBD1 (5 bases). Deletions cut 8 bases from V and 3 bases from J, with 13 bases between. Germline loops: CDR1 SGHTA, CDR2 FQGNSA. This CDR3 comprises 13 residues. The chain's CDR3 is CASRKGTDYGYTF. CDR3 sequence (DNA): TGTGCCAGCCGGAAGGGGACTGACTATGGCTACACCTTC.

The count of this clone is one. The rearrangement uses TRBV19 and TRBJ1-5; D remains unclear. Germline-derived CDR1 and CDR2 are LNHDA and SQIVND (reference sequence). Deletions cut 1 base from V and 4 bases from J, with 8 bases between. The CDR3 consists of 14 residues. CDR3 DNA sequence: TGTGCCAGTAGTATAGTGGCCCCTAATCAGCCCCAGCATTTT. Its translation: CASSIVAPNQPQHF.

This chain connects TRBV3-1 (or the pseudogene TRBV3-2) to TRBJ2-5; the D gene is possibly TRBD1 (5 bases). The CDR3 covers 14 residues. Trimming shortened V by 11 bases and J by 4 bases, and 20 bases separated the two germline ends. Germline values: CDR1 LGHDT, CDR2 YNNKEL (reference sequence). The CDR3 DNA is TGTGCCGTCCAGGGTTTCCCAAACAGAGAGACCCAGTACTTC. Translation gives CAVQGFPNRETQYF.

The chain joins TRBV14 to TRBJ2-1, with 9 positions matching TRBD1. V was clipped by 4 bases and J by 3 bases; unmatched bases: 7. The germline V gene has CDR1 SGHDN and CDR2 FVKESK. This CDR3 is built from 16 residues. CDR3 residues: CASSPGQGDLYNEQFF. The CDR3 nucleotides read TGTGCCAGCAGCCCGGGACAGGGTGATCTCTACAATGAGCAGTTCTTC.

The chain has TRBV6-2 or TRBV6-3 and TRBJ2-3, with a possible D match to TRBD2 (5 bases). Germline CDR1 is MNHEY and CDR2 is SVGEGT. This CDR3 comprises 17 residues. Trimming took off 5 bases at V and 1 base at J, with 19 bases between the two ends. CDR3 region: CASSQPLATRGTDTQYF. The CDR3 DNA follows: TGTGCCAGCAGTCAACCCCTAGCAACCCGCGGCACAGATACGCAGTATTTT.

The rearrangement links TRBV7-9 to TRBJ2-5, with D tentatively TRBD2 (5 bases). CDR3 length: 13 amino acids. V gave up 3 bases and J gave up 0 bases, with 5 bases separating them. CDR1 and CDR2 (germline): SEHNR, FQNEAQ (reference sequence). The CDR3 sequence is CASSLEDQETQYF. The CDR3 coding sequence is TGTGCCAGCAGCTTGGAGGACCAAGAGACCCAGTACTTC.

The gene calls are TRBV5-5 and TRBJ1-1; no clear D. CDR1 is SGHKS, CDR2 YYEKEE, per germline (reference sequence). There are 14 residues in the CDR3. Trimming pared 1 base from V and 0 bases from J, leaving 7 bases between. CDR3 bases: TGTGCCAGCAGCTTGTGGGCCGTGAACACTGAAGCTTTCTTT. This encodes CASSLWAVNTEAFF.

The chain couples TRBV6-5 to TRBJ1-1, with 9 bases that match TRBD1. The CDR3 is made up of 15 amino acids. From germline, CDR1 is MNHEY and CDR2 SVGAGI. V was pared by 8 bases and J by 6 bases, with 13 bases of the junction left unmatched. The CDR3 coding sequence is TGTGCCAGCGCAAGAAACAGGGGGCGTAAGGCTGAAGCTTTCTTT. It encodes CASARNRGRKAEAFF.

In DNA, the CDR3 is TGCGCCAGCAGCTCGACAGGGCTTGGCTACACCTTC. Its translation is CASSSTGLGYTF. The genes are TRBV5-1 and TRBJ1-2, with 7 positions matching TRBD1. The germline V gene has CDR1 SGHRS and CDR2 YFSETQ. Trimming removed 3 bases from V and 7 bases from J; junction bases left unmatched: 3. This CDR3 spans 12 amino acids.

This sequence joins TRBV23-1 and TRBJ2-5, with 10 bases fitting TRBD1. TRBV23-1 is sorted into the ORF group, with uncertain function. J lost 4 bases, V lost 3 bases, and 11 bases had no gene match. The CDR3 is 17 amino acids. The CDR3 is CASSHPDRGRGRETQYF. As DNA, the CDR3 is TGCGCCAGCAGTCACCCCGACAGGGGGCGTGGGCGAGAGACCCAGTACTTC.

V is TRBV5-6 and J is TRBJ1-4; D may be TRBD1 (6 bases). The CDR3 has 15 amino acids. Germline V gene data show CDR1 as SGHDT and CDR2 as YYEEEE. Trimming removed 3 bases from V and 7 bases from J, with 16 bases in between. In DNA form, the CDR3 reads TGTGCCAGCAGCTCCGCCCCGGACAGAGGTGAAAAACTGTTTTTT. Translating gives CASSSAPDRGEKLFF.

This clone was counted a few times. The chain recombines TRBV28 with TRBJ1-4; D is ambiguous. V was trimmed by 5 bases and J by 10 bases, leaving 11 bases between them. CDR1 and CDR2 (germline): MDHEN, SYDVKM. The CDR3 has 12 amino acids. CDR3 in DNA: TGTGCCAGCAGTCCCCCGCGGGGAAAACTGTTTTTT. Translated, it gives CASSPPRGKLFF.

This clone has only one observation. The chain combines TRBV15 with TRBJ2-7; 8 positions match TRBD1. CDR1 and CDR2 (germline): LNHNV, YYDKDF (reference sequence). The CDR3 runs to 13 residues. After removal of 3 bases from V and 4 bases from J, the junction contained 2 bases not matched to a gene. The CDR3 nucleotides are TGTGCCACCAGCAGGAACAGGGGGTACGAGCAGTACTTC. Translated: CATSRNRGYEQYF.